This TCR beta chain is from a study of blood T cell repertoires in COVID-19. Study information: T cells, B-cell-depleted T cells, or PBMCs supplied cDNA or gDNA.

Clones were read by immunoSEQ multiplex PCR, and TCRdb kept only the in-frame ones, dropping some. Seen here are under 200,000 clones, about 89% observed once, and the top ten hold about 2.7%. Trimming cost V 3 bases and J 2 bases, with 14 bases left between them. This CDR3 has 15 amino acids. CDR1 is MNHEY, CDR2 SVGAGI, per germline. The receptor was isolated from a man aged 40-50 years with active or convalescent COVID-19. This chain links TRBV6-5 with TRBJ2-7, with D perhaps TRBD2 (6 bases). Sequencing input: peripheral blood. The DNA for the CDR3 is TGTGCCAGCAGTTATTTTTTGGGGGGAACCTACGAGCAGTACTTC. The encoded protein is CASSYFLGGTYEQYF.